This is a list of T cell receptor beta chains from one sample in a study of T cells in localized non-small cell lung cancer. Generated by immunoSEQ multiplex PCR, the TCRdb table keeps only in-frame clones and is missing some. Found here are a few thousand clones, approximately 25% of them singletons; the top ten hold 11% to 15%. The sample was normal lung tissue next to the tumor, taken before any cancer treatment. The source is a male donor at least 60 years old with stage I lung adenocarcinoma. CDR3s include the opening cysteine and the closing phenylalanine or tryptophan. Each record gives: CDR3 length, V gene, J gene, CDR3 protein.

17,TRBV1,TRBJ1-1,CASSQESGGTANTEAFF
12,TRBV30,TRBJ1-6,CAWRQEDSPLHF
16,TRBV30,TRBJ1-1,CAWSVRWDRGNTEAFF
17,TRBV11-3,TRBJ1-3,CASSWRDPGDSGNTIYF
16,TRBV29-1,TRBJ2-7,CSVALPPGRRPYEQYF
13,TRBV30,TRBJ1-1,CAWSRDRETEAFF
15,TRBV9,TRBJ1-2,CASRRLGTGDDGYTF
14,TRBV10-2,TRBJ1-1,CASSETGLDTEAFF
14,TRBV11-3,TRBJ2-3,CASSLSLPTDTQYF
13,TRBV12-5,TRBJ2-5,CASGRRPGETQYF
14,TRBV6-8,TRBJ1-1,CASSYSTRNTEAFF
15,TRBV19,TRBJ2-1,CASSIGAAGSGEQFF
14,TRBV11-3,TRBJ1-3,CASSAGTTGNTIYF
15,TRBV28,TRBJ2-7,CASSYTGTSIYEQYF
14,TRBV19,TRBJ2-5,CASSWSGGVETQYF
13,TRBV9,TRBJ2-5,CASSSGPQETQYF
14,TRBV6-8,TRBJ1-5,CASSDSGENQPQHF
15,TRBV5-1,TRBJ2-1,CASSLSPGGPGEQFF
16,TRBV11-3,TRBJ2-2,CASYMGGGLATGELFF
14,TRBV6-8,TRBJ2-5,CASSASGEQETQYF
17,TRBV11-3,TRBJ2-5,CASSRGLAAPGEETQYF
13,TRBV9,TRBJ2-2,CASSYTTTGELFF
13,TRBV2,TRBJ2-3,CASSADYQDTQYF
15,TRBV11-3,TRBJ2-1,CASSGGGQTNNEQFF
12,TRBV9,TRBJ2-5,CASSALQETQYF
14,TRBV7-6,TRBJ2-1,CASSEAGPPNEQFF
14,TRBV9,TRBJ2-2,CASSVVSITGELFF